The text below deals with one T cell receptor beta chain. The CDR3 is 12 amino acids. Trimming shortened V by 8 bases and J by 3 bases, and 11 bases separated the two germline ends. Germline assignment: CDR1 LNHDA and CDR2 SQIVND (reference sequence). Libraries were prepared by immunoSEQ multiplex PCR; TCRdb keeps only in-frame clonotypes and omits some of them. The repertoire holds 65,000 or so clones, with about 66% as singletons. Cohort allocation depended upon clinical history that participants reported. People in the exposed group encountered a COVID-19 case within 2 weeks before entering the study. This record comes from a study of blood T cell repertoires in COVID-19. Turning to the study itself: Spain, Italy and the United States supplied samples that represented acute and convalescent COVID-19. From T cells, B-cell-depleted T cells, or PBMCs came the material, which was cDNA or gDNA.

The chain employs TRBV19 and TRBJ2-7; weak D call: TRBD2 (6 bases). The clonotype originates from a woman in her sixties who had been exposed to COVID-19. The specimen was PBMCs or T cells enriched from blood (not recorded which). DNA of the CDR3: TGTGCCAGTCTGGAGGGTATCTACGAGCAGTACTTC. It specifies CASLEGIYEQYF.